This T cell receptor beta chain came from a study of blood T cells in healthy people across ages (dated by TCRdb to about 2015). Background for the entire study: In model experiments, template switching captured about one uniquely barcoded TCR beta cDNA molecule for every two T cells. The donors were divided into four age groups: young (average around 15 years), middle-aged (roughly 42), aged (62) and long-lived (roughly 82). To track age-related changes in TCR beta repertoire diversity, the study relied on deep sequencing normalized with unique cDNA molecular identifiers. Two additional independent replicas of 1 million unique cDNA reads from the same blood draw were analyzed for two donors (one aged 18 to 29 and one aged 80 or older). Donors of different ages were randomly distributed across sequencing lanes to avoid experimental bias.

Paper-wide results and their limitations: There was a strong correlation between observed TCR beta diversity and the percentage of naive T cells measured by flow cytometry. Because profiling used bulk unsorted PBMCs, naive and antigen-experienced compartments could not be compared conclusively. Estimates of total diversity from one million sequenced T cells were regarded as lower bounds and underestimates. The long-lived group showed more naive CD4+ T cells, fewer expanded clones and increased TCR diversity than the aged group, suggesting age selection. Donor CMV infection status was unknown, potentially confounding age-related changes in expanded clonotypes. Observed TCR beta diversity per million T cells fell roughly linearly with age, and a significant reduction was already apparent by age approximately 41.

As for this clonotype: What antigen it recognizes has not been identified. The sample holds no much larger clone one base away, and base qualities are not on file.

The cysteine opens and the phenylalanine closes a CDR3 of 16 amino acids. Just CDR3 DNA is preserved here, 48 bases in frame from base 1. V lost 3 bases and J lost 8 bases; the stretch between them is 22 bases long. The germline V gene yields MGHRA for CDR1 and YSYEKL for CDR2. To prepare the library, 5' RACE was applied. TCRdb lists the instrument as Illumina HiSeq 2500. A second about 7 to 12 cycle PCR used a sample-barcoded 5' primer and a J-beta primer mix. Each TCR beta cDNA molecule received a unique molecular identifier from a template-switch 5' adaptor carrying 12 random nucleotides. Each sample yielded at least 2.5 million CDR3-containing paired-end reads. All of the RNA was converted into first-strand cDNA using the Mint cDNA synthesis kit, with a TRBC-specific oligonucleotide serving as the primer. Following uracil-DNA glycosylase treatment, a first 18-cycle PCR with universal primers M1SS and BC2_uni_R was performed on all cDNA. Under the source paper's analysis protocol: For normalization, 1 million high-quality reads, each with a distinct molecular identifier, were randomly selected from each sample. Instead of being binned into consensus sequences, reads with shared molecular identifiers were discarded. MiTCR, set to a Q25 quality threshold and the strictest error-elimination algorithm, was used for CDR3 identification, clonotype clustering and error correction. A nonparametric unseen species model using Euler transformation provided a lower-bound estimate of total TCR beta diversity. TCRdb applied fastp at Q25 and MiXCR to the public reads, then kept only in-frame beta chains. For every CDR3 protein sequence, its rows merge into one entry that carries the most common genes and DNA. These V and J calls derive from TCRdb rather than the authors' analysis. Counted in this sample were about 1.4 million distinct CDR3 sequences; approximately 59% of them appeared once. The top ten clones comprise over 5.5% of the sample.

The donors were under 40 Caucasian individuals from Russia, aged roughly 6 to 90 years, who were systemically healthy. About 9.8 milliliters of peripheral blood were drawn from each donor into EDTA-treated Vacutainer tubes. Ficoll-Paque density-gradient centrifugation was used to isolate PBMCs, with at least 7 million obtained per sample. Trizol reagent was used to extract total RNA from the PBMCs, yielding at least 5 micrograms per sample. Naive CD45RAhigh/CD27high T cell percentages were measured by flow cytometry on a PBMC aliquot from every donor. The source of this sequence is a man between 18 and 29 years old in good health. The rearrangement combines TRBV4-1 with TRBJ1-2, and possibly TRBD1, on 5 matching bases. Sequences were obtained from blood. The CDR3 protein sequence reads: CASSHDRPAPRDGYTF. The sequence in DNA is TGCGCCAGCAGCCACGATAGGCCCGCTCCCCGGGACGGCTACACCTTC.